This T cell receptor (beta chain) was captured in a study of T-cell reconstitution after alpha-beta-depleted transplantation in children. This clonotype came up many times. Its antigen is undetermined. Molecular barcoding with unique molecular identifiers was used for the TCRbeta library. One entry per CDR3 protein, called by TCRdb with MiXCR from the PCR reads. The sample comprises approximately 500,000 distinct CDR3 sequences, about 10% of which are singletons, and approximately 2% rests with the top ten. General study results and limits: Diversity of TCRbeta at day 60 was high in some patients, arising from surviving recipient T cells and thymic progenitors. It was reported that alpha-beta T cells came from several hundred expanded graft clones (about two months after transplant).

Sequenced material: PBMCs, taken before TCRalphabeta/CD19-depleted stem cell transplant. The receptor's source is a child aged 2-15 years with inherited bone marrow failure, due to receive a stem cell transplant.

The chain's CDR3 is CSATRTSGRFTDTQYF. CDR3 DNA: TGCAGTGCCACCCGCACTAGCGGGAGATTCACAGATACGCAGTATTTT. The genes are TRBV20-1 and TRBJ2-3; 11 nucleotides line up with TRBD2. The V and J ends lost 6 bases and 2 bases, in that order; junction bases with no gene match: 10. The germline V gene encodes CDR1 DFQATT and CDR2 SNEGSKA (reference sequence). The CDR3 totals 16 residues.